This T cell receptor beta chain is from a study of shared clonotypes between healthy human individuals. Sequenced by immunoSEQ multiplex PCR; TCRdb stores in-frame clones only, minus some. The sample includes about 510,000 clones, about four fifths of them seen just once. There are a few counts of this clone. The CDR3 has 16 amino acids. V dropped 6 bases and J dropped 4 bases, with 18 bases sitting between them. Germline CDR1 reads LGHNA; CDR2 reads YNFKEQ. Sequencing input: PBMCs. The V call is TRBV4-2, the J call TRBJ1-4; weak D call: TRBD1 (6 bases). The sequence was collected from a woman in her thirties or forties in good health. Some clones in this sample may be carry-over from other donors' samples. Here the CDR3 DNA reads TGTGCCAGCAGTCAGACAAGAGGGGGGATTAATGAAAAACTGTTTTTT. The encoded protein is CASSQTRGGINEKLFF.